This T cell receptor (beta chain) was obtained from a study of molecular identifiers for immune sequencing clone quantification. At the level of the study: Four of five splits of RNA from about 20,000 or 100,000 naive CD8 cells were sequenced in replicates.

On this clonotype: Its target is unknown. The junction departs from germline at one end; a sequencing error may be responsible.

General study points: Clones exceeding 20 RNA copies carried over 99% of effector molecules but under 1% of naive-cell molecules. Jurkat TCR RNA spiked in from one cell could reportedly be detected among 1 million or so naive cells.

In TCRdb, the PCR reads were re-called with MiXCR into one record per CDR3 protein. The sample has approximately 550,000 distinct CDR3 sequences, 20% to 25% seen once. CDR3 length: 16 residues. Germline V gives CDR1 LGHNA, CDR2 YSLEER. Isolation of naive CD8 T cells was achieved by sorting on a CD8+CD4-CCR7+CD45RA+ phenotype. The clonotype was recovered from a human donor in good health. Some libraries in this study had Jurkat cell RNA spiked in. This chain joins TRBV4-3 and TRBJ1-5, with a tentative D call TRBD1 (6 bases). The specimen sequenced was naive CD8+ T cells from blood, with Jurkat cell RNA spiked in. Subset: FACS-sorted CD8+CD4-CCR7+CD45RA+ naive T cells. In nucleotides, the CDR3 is TGCGCCAGGAGCCAAGATCGGGGGGGGCTCGGTCAGCCCCAGCATTTT. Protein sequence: CARSQDRGGLGQPQHF.